This T cell receptor beta chain was sequenced in a study of T cell changes during pregnancy in multiple sclerosis. This clone was picked up one time. CDR1 is KGHSH, CDR2 LQKENI, per germline. The CDR3 sequence is 14 residues long. With 3 bases clipped from V and 2 bases from J, the junction kept 4 bases outside the gene matches. Some clones are missing from TCRdb's copy, which holds only in-frame ones; the method was immunoSEQ multiplex PCR. Here the sample spans around 92,000 clones, 94% being singletons. The chain is built from TRBV18 and TRBJ2-7; TRBD1 aligns across 7 bases. The source is a female donor with multiple sclerosis, enrolled in a pregnancy study. Sequences were derived from peripheral blood, sampled in the third trimester of pregnancy. The CDR3 nucleotides are TGTGCCAGCTCACCCGACAGGGCCGCCTACGAGCAGTACTTC. Translation gives CASSPDRAAYEQYF.